The 16 T cell receptor beta chains in this list originate from one sample, sequenced in a study of cytomegalovirus exposure and HLA in healthy donors. Clones were sequenced by immunoSEQ multiplex PCR, and TCRdb holds only the in-frame ones, with some missing. The data contain tens of thousands of clones, 96% of them seen just once; the ten biggest clones take up roughly 1.6%. Material for sequencing was PBMCs. The source of these receptors is a man between 18 and 35 years old in good health and CMV-seropositive.

The J gene is TRBJ2-7, the V gene TRBV4-1; D remains unclear. The CDR3 sequence is 15 residues long. V was cut by 3 bases and J by 6 bases, with 18 bases left in between. Germline CDR1 reads MGHRA; CDR2 reads YSYEKL. The CDR3 DNA sequence: TGCGCCAGCAGCCATGATTACGTTTCTACGGGCGAGCAGTACTTC. Protein: CASSHDYVSTGEQYF.

This clone was counted a single time. V is TRBV7-9 and J is TRBJ2-7; perhaps TRBD1 as D (7 bases). This CDR3 contains 16 residues. V lost 5 bases to trimming and J lost 0 bases, with 17 bases between them. Germline-derived CDR1 and CDR2 are SEHNR and FQNEAQ (reference sequence). The CDR3 region is CASSGGDSYISYEQYF. CDR3 nucleotides: TGTGCCAGCAGCGGAGGGGACAGCTACATCTCCTACGAGCAGTACTTC.

The V call is TRBV6-1, the J call TRBJ1-2; 8 positions agree with TRBD1. V gave up 8 bases and J gave up 5 bases; unmatched junction bases: 10. Per the germline V gene, CDR1 is MNHNS and CDR2 is SASEGT. This CDR3 region has 14 residues. In DNA form, the CDR3 reads TGTGCCAGCGGATCGGACAGGGCGAAGTATGGCTACACCTTC. Protein sequence: CASGSDRAKYGYTF.

This chain connects TRBV19 to TRBJ1-2; D not resolved. This CDR3 comprises 15 residues. V lost 6 bases and J 0 bases, leaving 14 bases between the germline ends. CDR1 and CDR2 (germline): LNHDA, SQIVND (reference sequence). In DNA, the CDR3 is TGTGCCAGTAGGTTGAGGGCCGGAACTAACTATGGCTACACCTTC. This gives the protein CASRLRAGTNYGYTF.

The chain recombines TRBV11-1 with TRBJ1-1, with D possibly TRBD1 on 6 matching bases. The CDR3 runs 13 residues. The ends were cut back, 5 bases at V and 1 base at J, with 8 bases in the middle. CDR1 SGHAT and CDR2 FQDESV come from the germline V gene (reference sequence). For the CDR3, the DNA is TGTGCCAGCAGCATACAGGGGAACACTGAAGCTTTCTTT. This gives the protein CASSIQGNTEAFF. Full variable domain (remainder filled in from reference TRBV11-1 and TRBJ1-1): EAEVAQSPRYKITEKSQAVAFWCDPISGHATLYWYRQILGQGPELLVQFQDESVVDDSQLPKDRFSAERLKGVDSTLKIQPAELGDSAMYLCASSIQGNTEAFFGQGTRLTVV.

The V call is TRBV19, the J call TRBJ2-5; TRBD2 matches 10 bases. CDR3 length equals 16 residues. Trimming took 5 bases from V and 2 from J; bases not matched to a gene: 8. Germline V CDR1 and CDR2: LNHDA, SQIVND (reference sequence). CDR3 DNA: TGTGCCAGTAGTCCCTCCGGACTAGCGGTTCAAGAGACCCAGTACTTC. Translation gives CASSPSGLAVQETQYF.

A word on this clone: Other nucleotide sequences from this sample produce the same CDR3. The chain recombines TRBV9 with TRBJ2-7, with 8 nucleotides matching TRBD1. V gave up 2 bases and J gave up 1 base; unmatched junction bases: 5. CDR3 length: 15 amino acids. CDR1 and CDR2 from the germline V gene are SGDLS and YYNGEE. The CDR3 here is CASSVGTGLSYEQYF. The CDR3 DNA sequence: TGTGCCAGCAGCGTGGGGACAGGTTTATCCTACGAGCAGTACTTC.

V gene TRBV2 combines with J gene TRBJ2-2, with D possibly being TRBD2 (7 bases). Germline CDR1 and CDR2: SNHLY and FYNNEI. Trimming cost V 8 bases and J 2 bases, with 21 bases left between them. CDR3 size: 17 residues. The CDR3 nucleotides read TGTGCCAGCGGGCGGGGGCGTCAAAGAGTAAACACCGGGGAGCTGTTTTTT. This sequence encodes CASGRGRQRVNTGELFF.

This chain's CDR3 is CASGTLAGEYEQYF. The CDR3 nucleotides are TGCGCCAGCGGAACCCTAGCGGGAGAATACGAGCAGTACTTC. The rearrangement joins TRBV5-1 to TRBJ2-7, with TRBD2 matching over 10 bases. Unmatched junction bases numbered 8, after V lost 7 bases and J lost 4 bases. There are 14 residues in the CDR3. Germline V gene data show CDR1 as SGHRS and CDR2 as YFSETQ.

This chain joins TRBV7-6 and TRBJ2-2; 14 nucleotides align to TRBD2. Germline CDR1 reads SGHVS; CDR2 reads FNYEAQ. V lost 0 bases and J lost 7; bases outside the gene matches: 7. The CDR3 spans 18 residues. The DNA of the CDR3 is TGTGCCAGCAGCTTAGCGATGGGACTAGCGGGAGTTCACGGGGAGCTGTTTTTT. Its translation is CASSLAMGLAGVHGELFF.

The chain employs TRBV4-1 and TRBJ2-3; TRBD1 matches at 8 bases. Germline CDR1 is MGHRA and CDR2 is YSYEKL. Germline trimming cut 0 bases from V and 0 bases from J; bases unmatched to any gene: 11. The CDR3 spans 19 residues. The CDR3 bases are TGCGCCAGCAGCCAAGAGGGGTCCGGAACAGGGGGTAGCACAGATACGCAGTATTTT. This encodes CASSQEGSGTGGSTDTQYF.

The chain is built from TRBV6-1 and TRBJ2-4; TRBD2 might be the D (7 bases). Per germline, CDR1 MNHNS and CDR2 SASEGT. V was shortened by 11 bases and J by 6 bases, with 23 bases between the two germline ends. The CDR3 length is 15 residues. The CDR3, as DNA: TGTGCCGCCCTAAAAGGACGGGGGGCGGTAAACATTCAGTACTTC. Its translation: CAALKGRGAVNIQYF.

The rearrangement uses TRBV30 and TRBJ1-2, with TRBD1 as a possible D gene (5 bases). Trimming removed 0 bases at V and 8 bases at J, with 19 bases between. The CDR3 totals 15 residues. CDR1 and CDR2 from the germline V gene are GTSNPN and SVGIG (reference sequence). The CDR3 here is CAWSVPGTEGSGYTF. The DNA for the CDR3 is TGTGCCTGGAGTGTACCTGGGACGGAGGGGTCGGGCTACACCTTC.

The CDR3 DNA reads as TGTGCCAGCAGTTTAGGAGGACGGGAAGAGACCCAGTACTTC. It encodes CASSLGGREETQYF. The chain is built from TRBV28 and TRBJ2-5; TRBD2 might be the D (5 bases). Deletions cut 2 bases from V and 3 bases from J, with 10 bases between. Per the germline V gene, CDR1 is MDHEN and CDR2 is SYDVKM. The CDR3 contains 14 residues.

This chain joins TRBV2 and TRBJ2-1; D is unclear. With 0 bases removed from V and 9 bases from J, the gap between germline ends came to 12 bases. Germline V gene lookup returns CDR1 SNHLY and CDR2 FYNNEI. The CDR3 sequence is 14 residues long. DNA for the CDR3: TGTGCCAGCAGTGAAGCGCTGCGCAACGGTGAGCAGTTCTTC. It codes for CASSEALRNGEQFF.

The gene calls are TRBV9 and TRBJ2-5; D possibly corresponds to TRBD1 (5 bases). CDR1 SGDLS and CDR2 YYNGEE come from the germline V gene. The CDR3 covers 15 residues. V was shortened by 0 bases and J by 7 bases, with 16 bases between the two germline ends. CDR3 nucleotide sequence: TGTGCCAGCAGCGTAGGGACAACGCATAGAGGGACCCAGTACTTC. This translates into CASSVGTTHRGTQYF.